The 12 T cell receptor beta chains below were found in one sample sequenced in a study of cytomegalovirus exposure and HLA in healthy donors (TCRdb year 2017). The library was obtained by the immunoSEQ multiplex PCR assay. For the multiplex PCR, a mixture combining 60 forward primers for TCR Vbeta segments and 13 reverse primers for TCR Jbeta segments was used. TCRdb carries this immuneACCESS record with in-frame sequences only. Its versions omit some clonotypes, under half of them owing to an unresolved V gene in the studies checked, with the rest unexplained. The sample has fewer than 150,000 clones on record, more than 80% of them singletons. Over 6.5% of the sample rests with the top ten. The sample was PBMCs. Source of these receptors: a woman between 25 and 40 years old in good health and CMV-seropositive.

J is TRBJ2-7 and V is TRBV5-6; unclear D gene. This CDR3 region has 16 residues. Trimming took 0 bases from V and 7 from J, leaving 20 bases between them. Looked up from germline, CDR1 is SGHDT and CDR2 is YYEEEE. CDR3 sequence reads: CASSLEGRHPYYEQYF. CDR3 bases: TGTGCCAGCAGCTTGGAAGGCCGCCATCCATACTATGAGCAGTACTTC.

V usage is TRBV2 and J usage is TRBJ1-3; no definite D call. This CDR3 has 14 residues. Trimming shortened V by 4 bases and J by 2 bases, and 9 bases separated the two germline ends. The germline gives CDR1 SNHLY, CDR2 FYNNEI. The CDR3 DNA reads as TGTGCCAGCAGTGCGAACATCGCTGGAAACACCATATATTTT. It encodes CASSANIAGNTIYF.

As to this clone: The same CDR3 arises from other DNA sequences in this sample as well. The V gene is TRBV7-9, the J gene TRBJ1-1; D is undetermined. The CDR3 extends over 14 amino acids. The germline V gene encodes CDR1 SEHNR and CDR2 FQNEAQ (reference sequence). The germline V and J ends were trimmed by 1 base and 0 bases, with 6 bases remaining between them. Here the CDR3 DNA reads TGTGCCAGCAGCTTAGGCTCAGTGAACACTGAAGCTTTCTTT. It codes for CASSLGSVNTEAFF. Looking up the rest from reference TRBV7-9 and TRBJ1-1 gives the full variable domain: DTGVSQNPRHKITKRGQNVTFRCDPISEHNRLYWYRQTLGQGPEFLTYFQNEAQLEKSRLLSDRFSAERPKGSFSTLEIQRTEQGDSAMYLCASSLGSVNTEAFFGQGTRLTVV.

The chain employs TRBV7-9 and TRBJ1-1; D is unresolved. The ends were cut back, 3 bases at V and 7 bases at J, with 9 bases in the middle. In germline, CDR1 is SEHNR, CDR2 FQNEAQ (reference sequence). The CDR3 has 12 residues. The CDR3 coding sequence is TGTGCCAGCAGCTTCCGCGAGGATGAAGCTTTCTTT. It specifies CASSFREDEAFF.

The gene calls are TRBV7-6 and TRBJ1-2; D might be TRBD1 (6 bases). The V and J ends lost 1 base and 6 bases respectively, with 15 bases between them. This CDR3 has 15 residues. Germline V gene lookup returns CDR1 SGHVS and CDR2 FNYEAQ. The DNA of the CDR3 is TGTGCCAGCAGCTTAGAGGGGGAACGATTGGATGGCTACACCTTC. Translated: CASSLEGERLDGYTF. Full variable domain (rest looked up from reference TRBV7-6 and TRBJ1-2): GAGVSQSPRYKVTKRGQDVALRCDPISGHVSLYWYRQALGQGPEFLTYFNYEAQQDKSGLPNDRFSAERPEGSISTLTIQRTEQRDSAMYRCASSLEGERLDGYTFGSGTRLTVV.

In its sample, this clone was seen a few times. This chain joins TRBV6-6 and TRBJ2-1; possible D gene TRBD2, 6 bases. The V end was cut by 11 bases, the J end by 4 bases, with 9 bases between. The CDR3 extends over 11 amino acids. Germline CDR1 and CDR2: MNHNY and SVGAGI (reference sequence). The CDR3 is CAGGSYNEQFF. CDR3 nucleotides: TGTGCCGGGGGGAGTTACAATGAGCAGTTCTTC.

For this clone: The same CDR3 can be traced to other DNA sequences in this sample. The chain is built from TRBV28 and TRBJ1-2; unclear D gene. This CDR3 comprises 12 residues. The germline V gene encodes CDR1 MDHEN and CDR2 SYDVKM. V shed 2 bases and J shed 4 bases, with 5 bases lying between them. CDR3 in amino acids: CASSLSSYGYTF. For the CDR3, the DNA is TGTGCCAGCAGTTTAAGTAGCTATGGCTACACCTTC.

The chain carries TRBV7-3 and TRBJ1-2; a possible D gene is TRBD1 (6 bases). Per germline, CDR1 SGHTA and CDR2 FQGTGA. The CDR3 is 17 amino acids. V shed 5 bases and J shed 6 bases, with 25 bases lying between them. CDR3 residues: CASSKGVGGEGGHGYTF. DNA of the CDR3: TGTGCCAGCAGCAAAGGGGTGGGCGGGGAGGGGGGTCATGGCTACACCTTC.

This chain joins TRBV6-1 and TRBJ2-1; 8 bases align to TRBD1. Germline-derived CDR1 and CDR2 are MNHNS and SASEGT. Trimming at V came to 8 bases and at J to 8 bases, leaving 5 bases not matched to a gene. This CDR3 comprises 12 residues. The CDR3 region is CASRDRSYEQFF. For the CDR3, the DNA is TGTGCCAGCCGGGACAGGAGCTATGAGCAGTTCTTC.

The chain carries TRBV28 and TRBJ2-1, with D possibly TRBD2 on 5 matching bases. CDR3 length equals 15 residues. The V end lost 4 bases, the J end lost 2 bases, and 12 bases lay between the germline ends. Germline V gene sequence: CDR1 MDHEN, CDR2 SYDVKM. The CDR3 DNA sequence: TGTGCCAGCAGTTACGGAGCGGCCGCCTACAATGAGCAGTTCTTC. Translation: CASSYGAAAYNEQFF.

The CDR3 sequence: CASSLPPSSYNEQFF. In DNA, the CDR3 is TGTGCCAGCAGCCTCCCCCCTAGCTCCTACAATGAGCAGTTCTTC. V and J are TRBV9 and TRBJ2-1; D is undetermined. The V end was cut by 4 bases, the J end by 0 bases, with 11 bases between. This CDR3 comprises 15 residues. Germline V gives CDR1 SGDLS, CDR2 YYNGEE.

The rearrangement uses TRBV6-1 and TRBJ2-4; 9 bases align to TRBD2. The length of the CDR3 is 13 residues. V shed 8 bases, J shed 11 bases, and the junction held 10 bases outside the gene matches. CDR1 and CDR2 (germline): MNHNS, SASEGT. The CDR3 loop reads CASGVSGSRLQYF. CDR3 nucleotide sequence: TGTGCCAGCGGGGTTAGCGGGAGCCGCCTTCAGTACTTC.